This is a list of T cell receptor beta chains from one sample in a study of patients and donors after allogeneic stem cell transplantation. TCRdb recomputed calls from the RT-PCR reads with MiXCR, one row per CDR3 protein. The repertoire holds 150,000 to 200,000 distinct CDR3 sequences, approximately 30% seen once, with less than 3.5% in the top ten. Sequenced input: blood, either unsorted or a sorted T cell fraction (not recorded which). Receptors originate from a human donor who was either an allogeneic HSCT recipient or a stem cell or donor lymphocyte infusion donor (not recorded which). It is not recorded whose cells these are; they may come from a transplant donor. Each CDR3 is given with its conserved first and last residue. D genes are given only for firm matches. The size field is filled for only some rows; it gives once, few, many or a size class.

clone_size: NA; d_call: NA; v_call: TRBV7-9; j_call: TRBJ1-2; cdr3_aa: CASSAKVEGYGYTF; cdr3_nt: TGTGCCAGCAGCGCAAAGGTTGAGGGCTATGGCTACACCTTC
clone_size: NA; d_call: NA; v_call: TRBV4-1; j_call: TRBJ1-5; cdr3_aa: CASSQDPGRLFSQPQHF; cdr3_nt: TGCGCCAGCAGCCAAGATCCGGGGAGGTTATTTAGTCAGCCCCAGCATTTT
clone_size: few; d_call: NA; v_call: TRBV12-3/TRBV12-4; j_call: TRBJ2-5; cdr3_aa: CASSIGPAQYF; cdr3_nt: TGTGCCAGCAGTATCGGGCCAGCACAGTACTTC
clone_size: NA; d_call: TRBD1; v_call: TRBV5-4; j_call: TRBJ1-4; cdr3_aa: CASSLGTGRYEKLFF; cdr3_nt: TGTGCCAGCAGCTTGGGGACAGGTCGATATGAAAAACTGTTTTTT
clone_size: NA; d_call: TRBD2; v_call: TRBV7-6; j_call: TRBJ2-3; cdr3_aa: CASSLGGRTDTQYF; cdr3_nt: TGTGCCAGCAGCTTAGGCGGGAGGACAGATACGCAGTATTTT
clone_size: NA; d_call: NA; v_call: TRBV4-3; j_call: TRBJ2-3; cdr3_aa: CASSQEGVASDTQYF; cdr3_nt: TGCGCCAGCAGCCAAGAGGGGGTAGCCTCAGATACGCAGTATTTT
clone_size: few; d_call: NA; v_call: TRBV28; j_call: TRBJ1-3; cdr3_aa: CASSPDFSGNTIYF; cdr3_nt: TGTGCCAGCAGTCCGGACTTCTCTGGAAACACCATATATTTT
clone_size: NA; d_call: NA; v_call: TRBV18; j_call: TRBJ2-7; cdr3_aa: CASSPPLLTGGDDEQYF; cdr3_nt: TGTGCCAGCTCACCACCCCTCCTTACAGGGGGGGATGACGAGCAGTACTTC
clone_size: many; d_call: NA; v_call: TRBV6-1; j_call: TRBJ1-2; cdr3_aa: CASRTPAGILMYGYTF; cdr3_nt: TGTGCCAGCAGGACCCCGGCCGGGATCCTGATGTATGGCTACACCTTC
clone_size: NA; d_call: NA; v_call: TRBV23-1; j_call: TRBJ1-5; cdr3_aa: CASSQFNSSNQPQHF; cdr3_nt: TGCGCCAGCAGTCAATTTAACAGTAGCAATCAGCCCCAGCATTTT
clone_size: few; d_call: NA; v_call: TRBV28; j_call: TRBJ2-1; cdr3_aa: CASSFGIHEQFF; cdr3_nt: TGTGCCAGCAGTTTCGGCATCCATGAGCAGTTCTTC
clone_size: NA; d_call: NA; v_call: TRBV29-1; j_call: TRBJ2-3; cdr3_aa: CSAAILTDTQYF; cdr3_nt: TGCAGCGCCGCCATCCTCACAGATACGCAGTATTTT
clone_size: NA; d_call: NA; v_call: TRBV6-2/TRBV6-3; j_call: TRBJ1-3; cdr3_aa: CASRDAGNTIYF; cdr3_nt: TGTGCCAGCAGGGACGCTGGAAACACCATATATTTT
clone_size: few; d_call: NA; v_call: TRBV7-6; j_call: TRBJ1-3; cdr3_aa: CASSPSAYSGNTIYF; cdr3_nt: TGTGCCAGCAGTCCCTCGGCGTACTCTGGAAACACCATATATTTT
clone_size: NA; d_call: TRBD1; v_call: TRBV20-1; j_call: TRBJ2-7; cdr3_aa: CSAMDRVGEQYF; cdr3_nt: TGCAGTGCTATGGACAGGGTTGGCGAGCAGTACTTC
clone_size: NA; d_call: NA; v_call: TRBV9; j_call: TRBJ2-1; cdr3_aa: CASSVLGVPYNEQFF; cdr3_nt: TGTGCCAGCAGCGTACTGGGAGTGCCCTACAATGAGCAGTTCTTC
clone_size: few; d_call: NA; v_call: TRBV2; j_call: TRBJ1-5; cdr3_aa: CASRGDTRNQPQHF; cdr3_nt: TGTGCCAGCAGGGGAGACACCCGCAATCAGCCCCAGCATTTT
clone_size: NA; d_call: TRBD1; v_call: TRBV28; j_call: TRBJ2-7; cdr3_aa: CATSPGQGSYEQYF; cdr3_nt: TGTGCCACCTCCCCGGGACAGGGTTCCTACGAGCAGTACTTC
clone_size: NA; d_call: TRBD2; v_call: TRBV6-5; j_call: TRBJ2-2; cdr3_aa: CASSAISGKNTGELFF; cdr3_nt: TGTGCCAGCAGTGCAATTAGCGGGAAGAACACCGGGGAGCTGTTTTTT
clone_size: few; d_call: NA; v_call: TRBV10-3; j_call: TRBJ2-7; cdr3_aa: CAISDQTSSYEQYF; cdr3_nt: TGTGCCATCAGTGACCAGACTAGCTCCTACGAGCAGTACTTC
clone_size: NA; d_call: TRBD2; v_call: TRBV6-5; j_call: TRBJ2-7; cdr3_aa: CASSYGLAVSYEQYF; cdr3_nt: TGTGCCAGCAGTTACGGGCTAGCGGTCTCCTACGAGCAGTACTTC
clone_size: NA; d_call: NA; v_call: TRBV9; j_call: TRBJ2-3; cdr3_aa: CASSVSAGWSPTDTQYF; cdr3_nt: TGTGCCAGCAGCGTATCCGCCGGGTGGTCCCCCACAGATACGCAGTATTTT
clone_size: few; d_call: TRBD1; v_call: TRBV27; j_call: TRBJ2-2; cdr3_aa: CAIGTANTGELFF; cdr3_nt: TGTGCCATTGGGACAGCGAACACCGGGGAGCTGTTTTTT
clone_size: NA; d_call: NA; v_call: TRBV29-1; j_call: TRBJ2-3; cdr3_aa: CSVDGPRGPDTQYF; cdr3_nt: TGCAGCGTTGACGGCCCTCGTGGCCCAGATACGCAGTATTTT
clone_size: NA; d_call: NA; v_call: TRBV7-9; j_call: TRBJ2-3; cdr3_aa: CASSLAPGALQDTQYF; cdr3_nt: TGTGCCAGCAGCTTAGCGCCGGGGGCATTGCAGGATACGCAGTATTTT
clone_size: NA; d_call: NA; v_call: TRBV4-2; j_call: TRBJ2-2; cdr3_aa: CASSQDESATNTGELFF; cdr3_nt: TGTGCCAGCAGCCAAGATGAGTCCGCAACTAACACCGGGGAGCTGTTTTTT
clone_size: NA; d_call: NA; v_call: TRBV28; j_call: TRBJ1-3; cdr3_aa: CASKVGSNTIYF; cdr3_nt: TGTGCGTCCAAGGTGGGCTCAAACACCATATATTTT
clone_size: few; d_call: NA; v_call: TRBV13; j_call: TRBJ1-1; cdr3_aa: CASSLELSMNTEAFF; cdr3_nt: TGTGCCAGCAGCTTAGAATTATCCATGAACACTGAAGCTTTCTTT
clone_size: few; d_call: NA; v_call: TRBV7-9; j_call: TRBJ1-3; cdr3_aa: CATRGISGNTIYF; cdr3_nt: TGTGCCACCAGGGGAATCTCTGGAAACACCATATATTTT
clone_size: NA; d_call: NA; v_call: TRBV20-1; j_call: TRBJ2-3; cdr3_aa: CSARHQGGDTQYF; cdr3_nt: TGCAGTGCTAGGCATCAGGGGGGCGATACGCAGTATTTT
clone_size: few; d_call: TRBD1; v_call: TRBV4-3; j_call: TRBJ1-2; cdr3_aa: CASSARTGGTNYGYTF; cdr3_nt: TGCGCCAGCAGCGCCCGGACAGGGGGAACTAACTATGGCTACACCTTC
clone_size: many; d_call: NA; v_call: TRBV7-9; j_call: TRBJ1-2; cdr3_aa: CASSADEGNGYTF; cdr3_nt: TGTGCCAGCAGCGCGGACGAGGGCAATGGCTACACCTTC
clone_size: few; d_call: NA; v_call: TRBV24-1; j_call: TRBJ2-7; cdr3_aa: CATSAGGELPYEQYF; cdr3_nt: TGTGCCACCAGTGCAGGGGGGGAGTTACCGTACGAGCAGTACTTC
clone_size: few; d_call: NA; v_call: TRBV7-2; j_call: TRBJ1-1; cdr3_aa: CASSSSLRGGTEAFF; cdr3_nt: TGTGCCAGCAGCTCCAGCCTTCGGGGTGGCACTGAAGCTTTCTTT
clone_size: few; d_call: TRBD1; v_call: TRBV5-6; j_call: TRBJ2-7; cdr3_aa: CASSPEGQGAYEQYF; cdr3_nt: TGTGCCAGCAGCCCCGAAGGACAGGGGGCTTACGAGCAGTACTTC
clone_size: NA; d_call: NA; v_call: TRBV28; j_call: TRBJ2-1; cdr3_aa: CASSSSPVEPSYNEQFF; cdr3_nt: TGTGCCAGCAGTTCCTCCCCAGTTGAGCCCTCCTACAATGAGCAGTTCTTC
clone_size: once; d_call: TRBD2; v_call: TRBV12-3/TRBV12-4; j_call: TRBJ2-2; cdr3_aa: CASSPSSGRASGELFF; cdr3_nt: TGTGCCAGCAGTCCCTCTAGCGGGAGGGCCTCCGGGGAGCTGTTTTTT
clone_size: NA; d_call: TRBD2; v_call: TRBV2; j_call: TRBJ2-3; cdr3_aa: CGSIQAGVPTDTQYF; cdr3_nt: TGTGGCAGCATCCAGGCGGGAGTACCGACAGATACGCAGTATTTT
clone_size: few; d_call: NA; v_call: TRBV20-1; j_call: TRBJ1-3; cdr3_aa: CSAPYDHSGNTIYF; cdr3_nt: TGCAGTGCGCCGTATGATCACTCTGGAAACACCATATATTTT